The clone carrying this TCR beta chain was picked up one time. The repertoire was sequenced with immunoSEQ multiplex PCR; TCRdb's copy has only in-frame clones and lacks some. Of some 340,000 clones in the sample, around 83% are singletons; the top ten hold 2.5% to 3%. This entry belongs to a study of blood T cell repertoires in COVID-19. Sequencing was performed on peripheral blood. The origin of this receptor is a man aged 25 to 40 with active or convalescent COVID-19.

CDR3 sequence reads: CASSRDTDTQYF. In DNA, the CDR3 is TGTGCCAGCAGCCGAGACACAGATACGCAGTATTTT. The genes are TRBV11-3 and TRBJ2-3; D is uncertain. CDR1 and CDR2 (germline): SGHNT, YENEEA. The CDR3 totals 12 residues. V gave up 5 bases and J gave up 2 bases, with 5 bases separating them.